This T cell receptor beta chain was profiled in a study of blood T cell repertoires in COVID-19. TCRdb keeps only in-frame clones here, not all; method: immunoSEQ multiplex PCR. This table has 150,000 to 200,000 clones, about 88% appearing once. Germline CDR1 reads LNHDA; CDR2 reads SQIVND (reference sequence). This CDR3 is built from 17 residues. The junction had 11 bases not matched to a gene; V was cut back by 1 base and J by 6 bases. Specimen: peripheral blood. J is TRBJ2-5 and V is TRBV19, with 10 bases matching TRBD2. The receptor was derived from an elderly woman in a cohort sampled during active or convalescent COVID-19. The CDR3 region is CASSIGTSGLFGKTQYF. The CDR3 region has the DNA TGTGCCAGTAGTATAGGGACTAGCGGACTATTCGGAAAGACCCAGTACTTC.